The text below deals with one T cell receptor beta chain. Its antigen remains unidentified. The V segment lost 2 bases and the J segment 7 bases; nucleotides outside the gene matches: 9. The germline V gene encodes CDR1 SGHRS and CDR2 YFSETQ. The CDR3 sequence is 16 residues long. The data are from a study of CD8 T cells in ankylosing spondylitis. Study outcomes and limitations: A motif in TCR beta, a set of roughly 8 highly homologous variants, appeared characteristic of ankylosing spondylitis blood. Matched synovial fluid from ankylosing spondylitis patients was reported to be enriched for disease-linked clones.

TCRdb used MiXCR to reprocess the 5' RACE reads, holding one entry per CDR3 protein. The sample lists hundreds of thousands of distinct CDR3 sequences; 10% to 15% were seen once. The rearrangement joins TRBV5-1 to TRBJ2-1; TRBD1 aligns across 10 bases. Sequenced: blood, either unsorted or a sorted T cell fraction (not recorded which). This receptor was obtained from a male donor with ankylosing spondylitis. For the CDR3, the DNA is TGCGCCAGCAGCTTCGGTTCCCGGACAGGGGGTAATGAGCAGTTCTTC. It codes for CASSFGSRTGGNEQFF.